Following are 6 T cell receptor beta chains from one sample sequenced in a study of blood T cells in healthy people across ages. Alongside a J-beta primer mix, a sample-barcoded 5' primer served in a second PCR lasting about 7 to 12 cycles. TCRdb independently ran MiXCR on the 5' RACE reads; one entry per CDR3 protein. This sample has some 940,000 distinct CDR3 sequences, with under 35% found just once. A further study also used this sample, focusing on T cells of mothers and their children.

The sequencing sample was made of blood. Receptor source: a middle-aged woman in good health.

CDR3 nucleotide sequence: TGCGCCAGCAGCTCAACACAGGGACGAGTCGGCGAGCAGTACTTC. It codes for CASSSTQGRVGEQYF. The V gene is TRBV5-1, the J gene TRBJ2-4; tentatively, D is TRBD1 (6 bases). The J call is doubtful: the DNA matches TRBJ2-7 better. The CDR3 is 15 amino acids. CDR1 is SGHRS and CDR2 is YFSETQ in the germline V gene.

In the case of this clonotype: Compared with germline, one end of the junction differs, possibly owing to a read error. The chain carries TRBV6-5 and TRBJ2-7; a weak D match, TRBD1 (5 bases). This CDR3 is 16 amino acids long. CDR1 and CDR2 (germline): MNHEY, SVGAGI. Written as DNA, the CDR3 is TGTGCCGGCAGTTACTCCCTGGGGCAGGTCTCCTACGAGCAGTACTTC. Its protein product is CAGSYSLGQVSYEQYF.

Only a few counts were recorded for this clonotype. The CDR3 sequence: CASSILAGDKNEQFF. The CDR3 region has the DNA TGTGCCAGTAGTATACTAGCGGGGGATAAAAATGAGCAGTTCTTC. V gene TRBV19 combines with J gene TRBJ2-1; 10 nucleotides align to TRBD2. Trimming took 2 bases from V and 7 from J; bases not matched to a gene: 5. CDR1 is LNHDA and CDR2 is SQIVND in the germline V gene (reference sequence). CDR3 size: 15 residues.

CDR3 DNA sequence: TGTGCCATCAGTGAGTCGACAAACGGCGGCACTGAAGCTTTCTTT. Amino acid sequence: CAISESTNGGTEAFF. The V gene is TRBV10-3, the J gene TRBJ1-1; D ambiguous. Looked up from germline, CDR1 is ENHRY and CDR2 is SYGVKD. V lost 0 bases to trimming and J lost 4 bases, with 12 bases between them. The CDR3 is 15 residues long.

The rearrangement uses TRBV11-2 and TRBJ2-5, with 12 nucleotides matching TRBD2. The J call may be incorrect, as the DNA end agrees better with TRBJ2-7. Germline V CDR1 and CDR2: SGHAT, FQNNGV. This CDR3 spans 15 amino acids. CDR3: CASSQLGLAGIEQYF. CDR3 sequence (DNA): TGTGCCAGCAGCCAACTTGGACTAGCGGGGATCGAGCAGTACTTC.

This clonotype was seen just once. A read error may explain this, as a much larger clone is one base away. The CDR3 end shows no conserved phenylalanine or tryptophan, and so a read error is likely. This chain links TRBV5-1 with TRBJ2-4; D uncertain. This CDR3 comprises 14 residues. Germline CDR1 SGHRS, CDR2 YFSETQ. Deletions cut 2 bases from V and 1 base from J, with 7 bases between. In DNA form, the CDR3 reads TGCGCCAGCAGCTTAGGAATGGCCAAAAACATTCAGTACTCC. This translates into CASSLGMAKNIQYS.